Listed below are T cell receptor beta chains from one sample, sequenced in a study of blood T cell repertoires in COVID-19. Clones were read by immunoSEQ multiplex PCR, and TCRdb kept only the in-frame ones, dropping some. Of approximately 170,000 clones detected, more than 80% appear once; the ten largest clones hold 1.5% to 2.5%. Material: peripheral blood. Every receptor here comes from a woman aged 60 to 75 with COVID-19, enrolled during active disease. Both conserved end residues are part of each CDR3. Each record gives: clone size, V gene, J gene, D gene, CDR3 DNA, CDR3 protein. The D gene is left open where the match is weak. A clone size is listed for some rows: how often the clone was seen (once, few, many), or a class if it is expanded.

clone size: .
V gene: TRBV19
J gene: TRBJ1-4
D gene: .
CDR3 DNA: TGTGCCAGTAGCCACTTAGCCCAGACTAATGAAAAACTGTTTTTT
CDR3 protein: CASSHLAQTNEKLFF

clone size: few
V gene: TRBV6-4
J gene: TRBJ1-2
D gene: .
CDR3 DNA: TGTGCCAGCAGTGACGGGGGCCAGTACTACACCTTC
CDR3 protein: CASSDGGQYYTF

clone size: .
V gene: TRBV10-3
J gene: TRBJ1-2
D gene: TRBD1
CDR3 DNA: TGTGCCATCAGTGATCAGGGGGTTTCGTATGGCTACACCTTC
CDR3 protein: CAISDQGVSYGYTF

clone size: .
V gene: TRBV3-1/TRBV3-2
J gene: TRBJ1-2
D gene: .
CDR3 DNA: TGTGCCAGCAGCCAACCGACAGGAGTTAGCTATGGCTACACCTTC
CDR3 protein: CASSQPTGVSYGYTF

clone size: .
V gene: TRBV5-1
J gene: TRBJ2-3
D gene: .
CDR3 DNA: TGCGCCAGCAGCCCGCAGGGGGATACGCAGTATTTT
CDR3 protein: CASSPQGDTQYF

clone size: .
V gene: TRBV4-1
J gene: TRBJ1-5
D gene: TRBD1
CDR3 DNA: TGCGCCAGCAGCCAAGAATGGCGTGGACAGGCCCATCAGCCCCAGCATTTT
CDR3 protein: CASSQEWRGQAHQPQHF

clone size: few
V gene: TRBV6-5
J gene: TRBJ1-1
D gene: TRBD1
CDR3 DNA: TGTGCCAGCAGTTACCGAAGGACAGGGCCTGAAGCTTTCTTT
CDR3 protein: CASSYRRTGPEAFF

clone size: .
V gene: TRBV20-1
J gene: TRBJ1-2
D gene: TRBD1
CDR3 DNA: TGCAGTGCTAGTGGGACAGGGAATAACTATGGCTACACCTTC
CDR3 protein: CSASGTGNNYGYTF

clone size: .
V gene: TRBV7-9
J gene: TRBJ1-3
D gene: TRBD1
CDR3 DNA: TGTGCCAGCAGCTCAGACAGGGGGCGAAACACCATATATTTT
CDR3 protein: CASSSDRGRNTIYF

clone size: .
V gene: TRBV6-6
J gene: TRBJ1-4
D gene: .
CDR3 DNA: TGTGCCAGCCGTGACAGAAGATCTAATGAAAAACTGTTTTTT
CDR3 protein: CASRDRRSNEKLFF

clone size: .
V gene: TRBV7-9
J gene: TRBJ2-3
D gene: .
CDR3 DNA: TGTGCCAGCACCCCGGCGGCGGGGATCACAGATACGCAGTATTTT
CDR3 protein: CASTPAAGITDTQYF

clone size: .
V gene: TRBV5-1
J gene: TRBJ1-6
D gene: .
CDR3 DNA: TGCGCCAGCAGCCAGGACACACTTGGCTCACCCCTCCACTTT
CDR3 protein: CASSQDTLGSPLHF

clone size: .
V gene: TRBV5-1
J gene: TRBJ2-3
D gene: TRBD1
CDR3 DNA: TGCGCCAGCACCTCGGGACAGTTGGCAGGGGATACGCAGTATTTT
CDR3 protein: CASTSGQLAGDTQYF

clone size: .
V gene: TRBV29-1
J gene: TRBJ1-2
D gene: .
CDR3 DNA: TGCAGCGCCCTCGTAAACTATGGCTACACCTTC
CDR3 protein: CSALVNYGYTF

clone size: .
V gene: TRBV11-2
J gene: TRBJ2-4
D gene: TRBD1
CDR3 DNA: TGTGCCAGCAGCGCAAACAGGGGGGTGCAGGTTCAGTACTTC
CDR3 protein: CASSANRGVQVQYF

clone size: .
V gene: TRBV5-1
J gene: TRBJ1-6
D gene: .
CDR3 DNA: TGCGCCAGCAGCTTCCAGGGGAATTCACCCCTCCACTTT
CDR3 protein: CASSFQGNSPLHF

clone size: .
V gene: TRBV2
J gene: TRBJ1-2
D gene: .
CDR3 DNA: TGTGCCAGCAGTGACGCAGTTCCTAACTATGGCTACACCTTC
CDR3 protein: CASSDAVPNYGYTF

clone size: .
V gene: TRBV9
J gene: TRBJ2-1
D gene: TRBD2
CDR3 DNA: TGTGCCAGCAGCGTTGGCGGGGGAGTCTACAATGAGCAGTTCTTC
CDR3 protein: CASSVGGGVYNEQFF

clone size: .
V gene: TRBV9
J gene: TRBJ2-2
D gene: .
CDR3 DNA: TGTGCCAGCAGCGCAGCCGTCACTATTTCTGGGGAGCTGTTTTTT
CDR3 protein: CASSAAVTISGELFF

clone size: .
V gene: TRBV6-5
J gene: TRBJ2-7
D gene: .
CDR3 DNA: TGTGCCAGCAGTTATAGGACGGGATCCTACGAGCAGTACTTC
CDR3 protein: CASSYRTGSYEQYF

clone size: .
V gene: TRBV6-6
J gene: TRBJ1-1
D gene: .
CDR3 DNA: TGTGCCAGCAGGACAATGAACACTGAAGCTTTCTTT
CDR3 protein: CASRTMNTEAFF

clone size: once
V gene: TRBV18
J gene: TRBJ1-2
D gene: TRBD1
CDR3 DNA: TGTGCCAGCTCACAAGGGGCTGGGGACAGGGGACCCTATGGCTACACCTTC
CDR3 protein: CASSQGAGDRGPYGYTF

clone size: .
V gene: TRBV9
J gene: TRBJ1-2
D gene: .
CDR3 DNA: TGTGCCAGCAGCGCCGGTCCGGTCTATGGCTACACCTTC
CDR3 protein: CASSAGPVYGYTF

clone size: .
V gene: TRBV7-9
J gene: TRBJ2-3
D gene: TRBD2
CDR3 DNA: TGTGCCAGCAGCTTAGTAGGGCTAGCGGTCACAGATACGCAGTATTTT
CDR3 protein: CASSLVGLAVTDTQYF

clone size: .
V gene: TRBV5-6
J gene: TRBJ1-1
D gene: .
CDR3 DNA: TGTGCCAGCAGCTTGGTCGGCTATCGAGGGGCTTTCTTT
CDR3 protein: CASSLVGYRGAFF

clone size: .
V gene: TRBV20-1
J gene: TRBJ1-1
D gene: TRBD1
CDR3 DNA: TGCAGTGCTGGGACAGGGGCCGGAGCTTTCTTT
CDR3 protein: CSAGTGAGAFF

clone size: .
V gene: TRBV5-1
J gene: TRBJ2-5
D gene: TRBD1
CDR3 DNA: TGCGCCAGCAGCTGGGACAGTGAGACCCAGTACTTC
CDR3 protein: CASSWDSETQYF

clone size: once
V gene: TRBV19
J gene: TRBJ1-5
D gene: TRBD1
CDR3 DNA: TGTGCCAGTAGCGGGACAGCATATAGCAATCAGCCCCAGCATTTT
CDR3 protein: CASSGTAYSNQPQHF

clone size: .
V gene: TRBV7-2
J gene: TRBJ2-7
D gene: TRBD1
CDR3 DNA: TGTGCCAGCAGCACGCGCCGGGACAGGGAGCATTTGGGCGAGCAGTACTTC
CDR3 protein: CASSTRRDREHLGEQYF

clone size: .
V gene: TRBV5-4
J gene: TRBJ1-1
D gene: .
CDR3 DNA: TGTGCCAGCAGTTCCGGGACAAAAGACACTGAAGCTTTCTTT
CDR3 protein: CASSSGTKDTEAFF

clone size: .
V gene: TRBV30
J gene: TRBJ1-6
D gene: .
CDR3 DNA: TGTGCCCGGGGCGGAGGTAATTCACCCCTCCACTTT
CDR3 protein: CARGGGNSPLHF

clone size: .
V gene: TRBV2
J gene: TRBJ1-5
D gene: TRBD1
CDR3 DNA: TGTGCCAGCAGATCCTTGGGACAGAGTAATCAGCCCCAGCATTTT
CDR3 protein: CASRSLGQSNQPQHF

clone size: .
V gene: TRBV6-2/TRBV6-3
J gene: TRBJ1-1
D gene: .
CDR3 DNA: TGTGCCAGCAGCCGCCAGGGACGGGGAAGCGGAGGCGGGGGTTGGGCTTTCTTT
CDR3 protein: CASSRQGRGSGGGGWAFF

clone size: .
V gene: TRBV30
J gene: TRBJ2-7
D gene: .
CDR3 DNA: TGTGCCTGGAGCCCGGGGGTAGGTGCCTACGAGCAGTACTTC
CDR3 protein: CAWSPGVGAYEQYF

clone size: .
V gene: TRBV6-5
J gene: TRBJ1-2
D gene: .
CDR3 DNA: TGTGCCAGCAGTTCGAACAGGGATTTAGATGGCTACACCTTC
CDR3 protein: CASSSNRDLDGYTF

clone size: .
V gene: TRBV4-1
J gene: TRBJ1-5
D gene: .
CDR3 DNA: TGCGCCAGCAGCCAAGGGGGGCCCAATCAGCCCCAGCATTTT
CDR3 protein: CASSQGGPNQPQHF

clone size: .
V gene: TRBV6-2/TRBV6-3
J gene: TRBJ2-3
D gene: TRBD1
CDR3 DNA: TGTGCCAGCAGTAAGCGACAGGGGAGCACAGATACGCAGTATTTT
CDR3 protein: CASSKRQGSTDTQYF

clone size: once
V gene: TRBV9
J gene: TRBJ2-7
D gene: .
CDR3 DNA: TGTGCCAGCAGCGCACTCCCGGGGGCCTACGAGCAGTACTTC
CDR3 protein: CASSALPGAYEQYF

clone size: .
V gene: TRBV27
J gene: TRBJ1-1
D gene: TRBD1
CDR3 DNA: TGTGCCAGCAGCCGCTTAGGGGGCGCGTCGGAAACTGAAGCTTTCTTT
CDR3 protein: CASSRLGGASETEAFF

clone size: .
V gene: TRBV7-3
J gene: TRBJ2-2
D gene: .
CDR3 DNA: TGTGCCAGCAGCTTCTTAATGAACACCGGGGAGCTGTTTTTT
CDR3 protein: CASSFLMNTGELFF